This TCR beta chain is from a study of long-term antiretroviral therapy in people with HIV. Points from the study as a whole: Clonal expansions arising prior to ART prevailed in the repertoire at every time point.

By its share, this clone is large (0.1 to 1%). Its antigen is still unknown. There were no participants with HIV treated outside the United States. This CDR3 spans 13 amino acids. Germline CDR1 and CDR2: SNHLY and FYNNEI. V dropped 4 bases and J dropped 9 bases, with 13 bases sitting between them. Assay version v3.0 of immunoSEQ was used, and it was run at survey level. Assay: immunoSEQ multiplex PCR; the TCRdb copy retains only in-frame clones and omits some. The table records 20,000 or so clones, approximately 88% of them present only once. V and J are TRBV2 and TRBJ2-1; D uncertain. The sequence came from a man between 50 and 59 years old with HIV. The starting material was unsorted PBMCs, obtained 1.8 years before starting antiretroviral therapy. The CDR3 nucleotides read TGTGCCAGCAGTGGAGACCGACATGTTGAGCAGTTCTTC. Protein sequence: CASSGDRHVEQFF.